This T cell receptor beta chain emerged from a study of blood T cells in healthy people across ages (dated by TCRdb to the mid-2010s). Context from the whole study: In model experiments, roughly one uniquely barcoded TCR beta cDNA molecule per two T cells was captured by template switching. Using the same blood draw, the study looked at two additional independent replicas of 1 million unique cDNA reads for two donors, one aged 18 to 30 and the other aged 80 or older. To avoid experimental bias, donors of different ages were distributed randomly across sequencing lanes. Age-related changes in TCR beta repertoire diversity were measured in the study by deep sequencing normalized with unique cDNA molecular identifiers. Four age groups were formed from the donors: young (average about 17 years), middle-aged (more than 35), aged (62) and long-lived (82).

The CDR3 has 13 amino acids, counting the end cysteine and phenylalanine. Just CDR3 DNA is preserved here, 39 bases in frame from base 1. Trimming costs V 3 bases and J 11 bases, and their ends lie 19 bases apart. CDR1 and CDR2 were assigned from the germline V gene as SQVTM and ANQGSEA. Study-wide conclusions, independent of this receptor: Total diversity estimates from one million sequenced T cells were considered lower bounds and underestimates. The CMV infection status of donors was not known, potentially confounding age-related changes in expanded clonotypes. As age increased, observed TCR beta diversity per million T cells dropped in a roughly linear way, and a significant reduction was already evident by age roughly 40. Compared with the aged group, the long-lived group had more naive CD4+ T cells, fewer expanded clones and increased TCR diversity, suggesting age selection. A strong correlation was found between observed TCR beta diversity and the percentage of naive T cells measured by flow cytometry. Conclusive comparison of naive and antigen-experienced compartments was prevented by the profiling of bulk unsorted PBMCs.

Of note for this clonotype: Its antigen is still unknown. Within one base of it there is no much larger clone, and no base qualities were kept.

Donors were 39 systemically healthy Caucasian individuals from Russia aged roughly 6 to 95 years. Around 10 milliliters of peripheral blood were drawn from each donor into EDTA-treated Vacutainer tubes. Ficoll-Paque density-gradient centrifugation was used to isolate PBMCs, with at least 7 million obtained per sample. Trizol reagent was used to extract total RNA from the PBMCs, yielding at least 5.5 micrograms per sample. For every donor, an aliquot of PBMCs went through flow cytometry to measure the percentages of naive CD45RAhigh/CD27high T cells. Receptors were amplified or captured by 5' RACE. Sequencing was performed on an Illumina HiSeq 2500. A second 7 to 11 cycle PCR used a sample-barcoded 5' primer and a J-beta primer mix. A unique molecular identifier was introduced onto each TCR beta cDNA molecule by a template-switch 5' adaptor carrying 12 random nucleotides. Each sample yielded at least 2.5 million CDR3-containing paired-end reads. First-strand cDNA was synthesized from all RNA with the Mint cDNA synthesis kit, primed by a TRBC-specific oligonucleotide. Following uracil-DNA glycosylase treatment, a first 18-cycle PCR with universal primers M1SS and BC2_uni_R was performed on all cDNA. Concerning the study's data processing: For normalization, 1 million high-quality reads, each with a distinct molecular identifier, were randomly selected from each sample. Reads sharing molecular identifiers were discarded rather than binned into consensus sequences. MiTCR, run with a Q25 quality threshold and the strictest error-elimination algorithm, handled CDR3 identification, clonotype clustering and error correction. A nonparametric unseen species model with Euler transformation was used to estimate a lower bound on total TCR beta diversity. TCRdb reprocessing: public reads trimmed at Q25 with fastp, clones called with MiXCR, in-frame beta chains kept. Each entry merges the rows of one CDR3 protein and shows their most common DNA and genes. Clone size and V and J calls follow TCRdb, not the original study. The sample table shows about 780,000 distinct CDR3 sequences, and about 45% are seen once. The ten largest make up 15% to 20% of the sample.

This receptor was obtained from a man at least 80 years old in good health. Material for sequencing was blood. Recombination connected TRBV29-1 to TRBJ2-5; the D region possibly corresponds to TRBD1 (5 bases align). The CDR3 sequence is CSVDGAVSGEQYF. The nucleotide sequence is given as TGCAGCGTTGATGGGGCGGTATCGGGTGAGCAGTACTTC.